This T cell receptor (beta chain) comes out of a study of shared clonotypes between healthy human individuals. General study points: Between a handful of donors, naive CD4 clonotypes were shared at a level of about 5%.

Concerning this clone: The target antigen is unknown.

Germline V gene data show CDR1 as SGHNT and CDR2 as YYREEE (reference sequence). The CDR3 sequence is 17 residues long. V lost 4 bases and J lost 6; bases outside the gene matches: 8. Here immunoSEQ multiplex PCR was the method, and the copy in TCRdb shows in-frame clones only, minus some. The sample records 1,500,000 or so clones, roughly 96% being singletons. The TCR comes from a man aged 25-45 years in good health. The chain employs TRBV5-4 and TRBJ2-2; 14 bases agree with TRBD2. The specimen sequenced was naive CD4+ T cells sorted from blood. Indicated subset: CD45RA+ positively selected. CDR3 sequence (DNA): TGTGCCAGCAGCCCCACCAGGACTAGCGGGAGGCCCGGGGAGCTGTTTTTT. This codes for CASSPTRTSGRPGELFF.